One and the same sample provided the 15 T cell receptor beta chains below, sequenced in a study of HIV-infected patients and healthy controls. Alpha and beta constant-region primers primed reverse transcription of about 500 ng RNA. Separate chain-specific third strand synthesis with multiplexing indices produced the alpha and beta libraries. In TCRdb, the 5' RACE reads were re-called with MiXCR into one record per CDR3 protein. The sample records around 19,000 distinct CDR3 sequences, more than 8% being singletons. All unsorted peripheral T cells were captured because whole blood was used without fractionation. Sequences were obtained from blood. Every receptor here comes from an adult in good health.

The chain combines TRBV5-6 with TRBJ1-5, with 7 bases aligning to TRBD1. CDR1 and CDR2 (germline): SGHDT, YYEEEE. V lost 0 bases, J lost 6 bases, and 9 bases stayed unmatched. The CDR3 runs to 16 residues. The CDR3 loop is CASSLAITGDTQPQHF. The CDR3 DNA reads TGTGCCAGCAGCTTGGCGATAACAGGGGATACTCAGCCCCAGCATTTT.

This clonotype appeared many times. The chain uses TRBV28 and TRBJ1-5; no firm D call. There are 12 residues in the CDR3. Trimming took off 7 bases at V and 9 bases at J, with 13 bases between the two ends. CDR1 and CDR2 from the germline V gene are MDHEN and SYDVKM. The CDR3 region has the DNA TGTGCCAGCACGTCGGTAATGTCGCCCCAGCATTTT. The encoded protein is CASTSVMSPQHF.

This clonotype is medium-sized (0.01 to 0.1%) within its sample. The CDR3 spells CASSVQGWTEAFF. The CDR3 coding sequence is TGTGCCAGCAGCGTACAGGGGTGGACTGAAGCTTTCTTT. The V gene is TRBV7-9, the J gene TRBJ1-1; TRBD1 aligns across 7 bases. This CDR3 is 13 amino acids long. V dropped 5 bases and J dropped 5; count of bases not matched to a gene: 5. Looked up from germline, CDR1 is SEHNR and CDR2 is FQNEAQ (reference sequence).

This clonotype was recorded at least ten times. This chain uses TRBV14 with TRBJ2-7, with 7 bases identical to TRBD2. The CDR3 is made up of 14 amino acids. The V gene end was trimmed by 1 base and the J gene end by 7 bases; junction bases not matched to a gene: 7. The germline V gene has CDR1 SGHDN and CDR2 FVKESK. The CDR3 protein is CASSQGTRRREQYF. DNA for the CDR3: TGTGCCAGCAGCCAAGGGACTAGGAGGCGTGAGCAGTACTTC.

This clonotype was seen many times. V usage is TRBV7-8 and J usage is TRBJ2-3, with D possibly matching TRBD1 (6 bases). This CDR3 region has 15 residues. The germline gives CDR1 SGHVS, CDR2 FQNEAQ. Trimming left V 5 bases short and J 11 bases short, with 23 bases between. The CDR3 region is CASSTRDTSRVGQYF. CDR3 DNA sequence: TGTGCCAGCAGCACCCGGGACACCTCGCGGGTGGGGCAGTATTTT. The full variable domain, completed using reference TRBV7-8 and TRBJ2-3, is GAGVSQSPRYKVAKRGQDVALRCDPISGHVSLFWYQQALGQGPEFLTYFQNEAQLDKSGLPSDRFFAERPEGSVSTLKIQRTQQEDSAVYLCASSTRDTSRVGQYFGPGTRLTVL.

In its sample, this clonotype was seen many times. The genes are TRBV15 and TRBJ2-1; the match to TRBD2 covers 9 bases. V was clipped by 7 bases and J by 8 bases; unmatched bases: 15. The CDR3 length is 16 residues. CDR1 LNHNV and CDR2 YYDKDF come from the germline V gene (reference sequence). The CDR3 coding sequence is TGTGCCACCACGCCTTTGGGGCGGGAGGGAAGAGATGAGCAGTTCTTC. This translates into CATTPLGREGRDEQFF.

The table lists this clonotype with many counts. This chain connects TRBV7-9 to TRBJ1-6; D not resolved. Trimming took 7 bases from V and 7 from J, leaving 8 bases between them. Germline CDR1 and CDR2: SEHNR and FQNEAQ (reference sequence). The CDR3 runs 12 residues. This chain's CDR3 is CASTESNSPLHF. CDR3 in DNA: TGTGCCAGCACCGAATCCAATTCACCCCTCCACTTT.

At least ten counts were recorded for this clonotype. The chain links TRBV12-3 or TRBV12-4 to TRBJ1-1; the D is unclear. The CDR3 has 13 residues. V was trimmed by 3 bases and J by 2 bases, leaving 7 bases between them. CDR3: CASSFQVNTEAFF. CDR3 coding DNA: TGTGCCAGCAGTTTCCAGGTCAACACTGAAGCTTTCTTT.

This clonotype has at least ten counts. This rearrangement joins TRBV5-1 to TRBJ1-1; a weak D match, TRBD1 (5 bases). From germline, CDR1 is SGHRS and CDR2 YFSETQ. The CDR3 is made up of 13 amino acids. V was clipped by 0 bases and J by 5 bases, with 8 bases between them. The CDR3 DNA is TGCGCCAGCAGCTTGGATGGGGGGACTGAAGCTTTCTTT. Its translation: CASSLDGGTEAFF.

This clonotype was seen ten or more times. The rearrangement links TRBV4-1 to TRBJ2-7; tentatively, D is TRBD1 (6 bases). The germline gives CDR1 MGHRA, CDR2 YSYEKL. This CDR3 is built from 15 residues. The V gene lost 0 bases and the J gene lost 4 bases, with 13 bases spanning the gap. The CDR3 sequence: CASSQDGGGWYEQYF. The CDR3 coding sequence is TGCGCCAGCAGCCAAGATGGTGGGGGCTGGTACGAGCAGTACTTC.

This clonotype was counted many times. V is TRBV2 and J is TRBJ1-6; D possibly corresponds to TRBD1 (6 bases). The V end was cut by 4 bases, the J end by 8 bases, with 12 bases between. CDR3 length: 14 amino acids. Looked up from germline, CDR1 is SNHLY and CDR2 is FYNNEI. CDR3 nucleotides: TGTGCCAGCAGTGGTCAGGGGATGGATTCACCCCTCCACTTT. Its protein product is CASSGQGMDSPLHF.

At least ten counts were recorded for this clonotype. The CDR3 nucleotides read TGTGCCAGCAGTGTGAGTCAACCTCAGACAGATACGCAGTATTTT. Amino acids: CASSVSQPQTDTQYF. The chain employs TRBV2 and TRBJ2-3; D gene uncertain. Germline V gene data show CDR1 as SNHLY and CDR2 as FYNNEI. CDR3 length: 15 residues. Trimming took off 4 bases at V and 3 bases at J, with 14 bases between the two ends.

The table lists this clonotype with many counts. V gene TRBV19 combines with J gene TRBJ2-2; D is uncertain. The germline V gene has CDR1 LNHDA and CDR2 SQIVND (reference sequence). Trimming took off 0 bases at V and 4 bases at J, with 6 bases between the two ends. This CDR3 spans 14 amino acids. CDR3 protein: CASSIELFTGELFF. The CDR3 coding sequence is TGTGCCAGTAGTATAGAACTCTTCACCGGGGAGCTGTTTTTT. Filled out from reference TRBV19 and TRBJ2-2, the complete variable domain reads DGGITQSPKYLFRKEGQNVTLSCEQNLNHDAMYWYRQDPGQGLRLIYYSQIVNDFQKGDIAEGYSVSREKKESFPLTVTSAQKNPTAFYLCASSIELFTGELFFGEGSRLTVL.

V and J are TRBV20-1 and TRBJ1-6; 10 bases map to TRBD1. Unmatched junction bases numbered 6, after V lost 0 bases and J lost 7 bases. CDR1 and CDR2 (germline): DFQATT, SNEGSKA (reference sequence). There are 16 residues in the CDR3. The CDR3 DNA reads as TGCAGTGCTAGAGATCCATCGGGACAGGGGAATTCACCCCTCCACTTT. It yields the protein CSARDPSGQGNSPLHF.

This clonotype showed up many times. The rearrangement links TRBV6-6 to TRBJ1-1; TRBD1 agrees at 10 bases. The CDR3 covers 13 residues. With V trimmed by 4 bases and J by 11 bases, 7 bases remained unmatched. CDR1 and CDR2 (germline): MNHNY, SVGAGI (reference sequence). As DNA, the CDR3 is TGTGCCAGCAGTTCTAAGGGACAGGGGTGGGCTTTCTTT. Its translation: CASSSKGQGWAFF.